The 20 T cell receptor beta chains reported below all come from one sample, sequenced in a study of blood T cell repertoires in COVID-19. TCRdb's table, derived via immunoSEQ multiplex PCR, lists solely in-frame clones and lacks some. The table shows 63,000 or so clones, with 80% to 85% occurring only once. The sequencing sample was made of peripheral blood. Source of these receptors: a human donor in a cohort sampled during active COVID-19.

This clone was found once. The rearrangement uses TRBV3-1 (or the pseudogene TRBV3-2) and TRBJ1-2; TRBD1 matches at 8 bases. Per germline, CDR1 LGHDT and CDR2 YNNKEL (reference sequence). The trim removed 3 bases at V and 7 bases at J, leaving 4 bases unmatched. CDR3 length equals 13 residues. CDR3 amino acids: CASSHGTGGGYTF. The CDR3 coding sequence is TGTGCCAGCAGCCACGGGACAGGAGGTGGCTACACCTTC.

The chain links TRBV25-1 to TRBJ2-1; the match to TRBD2 covers 9 bases. CDR3 size: 14 residues. V lost 4 bases to trimming and J lost 7 bases; unmatched junction nucleotides: 5. CDR1 is MGHDK and CDR2 is SYGVNS in the germline V gene. The CDR3 sequence is CASSVGTSSNEQFF. CDR3 coding DNA: TGTGCCAGCAGTGTCGGGACTAGCTCGAATGAGCAGTTCTTC.

This clone has at least ten counts. The rearrangement uses TRBV7-2 and TRBJ1-4; 9 bases match TRBD1. Germline loops: CDR1 SGHTA, CDR2 FQGNSA. V shed 2 bases and J 8 bases; nucleotides not matched to a gene: 3. The CDR3 extends over 14 amino acids. The CDR3 DNA sequence: TGTGCCAGCAGCTTACGACAGGGGGGGGAAAAACTGTTTTTT. Translated, it gives CASSLRQGGEKLFF. Full variable domain (rest looked up from reference TRBV7-2 and TRBJ1-4): GAGVSQSPSNKVTEKGKDVELRCDPISGHTALYWYRQSLGQGLEFLIYFQGNSAPDKSGLPSDRFSAERTGGSVSTLTIQRTQQEDSAVYLCASSLRQGGEKLFFGSGTQLSVL.

The gene calls are TRBV7-8 and TRBJ2-3, with TRBD2 matching over 12 bases. Germline V lookup: CDR1 SGHVS, CDR2 FQNEAQ. The CDR3 runs to 17 residues. V lost 6 bases and J lost 2; bases outside the gene matches: 9. The CDR3 nucleotides read TGTGCCAGCAGGTTAAGGACTAGCGGGACTTACACAGATACGCAGTATTTT. As protein: CASRLRTSGTYTDTQYF.

The chain links TRBV24-1 to TRBJ2-3; no reliable D call. Germline CDR1 KGHDR, CDR2 SFDVKD. The CDR3 length is 15 residues. V dropped 1 base and J dropped 4 bases, with 11 bases sitting between them. The DNA of the CDR3 is TGTGCCACCAGTGATTTTGCAGAGGCCTCAGATACGCAGTATTTT. Its translation is CATSDFAEASDTQYF.

The CDR3 protein is CASSYDQGSQPQHF. In DNA form, the CDR3 reads TGTGCCAGCAGTTACGACCAGGGGTCCCAGCCCCAGCATTTT. The chain employs TRBV6-5 and TRBJ1-5; possibly TRBD1 for D (6 bases). The CDR3 sequence is 14 residues long. Germline V gives CDR1 MNHEY, CDR2 SVGAGI. The V end lost 2 bases, the J end lost 7 bases, and 12 bases lay between the germline ends.

This clone has just one count. The chain employs TRBV7-9 and TRBJ2-5, with 9 nucleotides matching TRBD1. The CDR3 sequence is 16 residues long. V shed 5 bases and J 0 bases; nucleotides not matched to a gene: 7. Germline V gives CDR1 SEHNR, CDR2 FQNEAQ (reference sequence). CDR3 sequence: CASSPEQGANQETQYF. In DNA, the CDR3 is TGTGCCAGCAGCCCGGAACAGGGGGCGAACCAAGAGACCCAGTACTTC.

The chain links TRBV19 to TRBJ1-1; D may be TRBD1 (6 bases). Trimming took 5 bases from V and 4 from J, leaving 11 bases between them. This CDR3 spans 13 amino acids. From germline, CDR1 is LNHDA and CDR2 SQIVND (reference sequence). The CDR3, as DNA: TGTGCCAGTAGTTACACAGGGCCCACTGAAGCTTTCTTT. Translated, it gives CASSYTGPTEAFF. The variable domain in full, with the rest retrieved from reference TRBV19 and TRBJ1-1, is DGGITQSPKYLFRKEGQNVTLSCEQNLNHDAMYWYRQDPGQGLRLIYYSQIVNDFQKGDIAEGYSVSREKKESFPLTVTSAQKNPTAFYLCASSYTGPTEAFFGQGTRLTVV.

J is TRBJ2-7 and V is TRBV20-1, with TRBD2 identical over 13 bases. The CDR3 loop spans 15 amino acids. CDR1 and CDR2 from the germline V gene are DFQATT and SNEGSKA (reference sequence). Germline trimming cut 3 bases from V and 6 bases from J; bases unmatched to any gene: 8. The CDR3 reads CSASGVRTSGSEQYF. The CDR3, as DNA: TGCAGTGCTAGTGGAGTTAGGACTAGCGGGAGCGAGCAGTACTTC.

V usage is TRBV10-3 and J usage is TRBJ1-1; possible D gene TRBD1, 6 bases. Trimming pared 4 bases from V and 3 bases from J, leaving 9 bases between. This CDR3 spans 13 amino acids. CDR1 and CDR2 from the germline V gene are ENHRY and SYGVKD. The CDR3 sequence: CAISGTGYTEAFF. The CDR3 DNA sequence: TGTGCCATCAGTGGAACAGGGTACACTGAAGCTTTCTTT.

The V and J genes are TRBV5-1 and TRBJ1-2; D not resolved. There are 16 residues in the CDR3. V gave up 1 base and J gave up 0 bases, with 13 bases separating them. The germline V gene encodes CDR1 SGHRS and CDR2 YFSETQ. In DNA form, the CDR3 reads TGCGCCAGCAGCTTGAACGGGAGGCCCTCTAACTATGGCTACACCTTC. It specifies CASSLNGRPSNYGYTF.

The chain links TRBV27 to TRBJ1-2; 9 bases align to TRBD1. The CDR3 runs 15 residues. Germline trimming cut 2 bases from V and 6 bases from J; bases unmatched to any gene: 7. The V gene's germline CDR1 is MNHEY and CDR2 SMNVEV (reference sequence). The CDR3 is CASSLGQGLVNGYTF. The CDR3 coding sequence is TGTGCCAGCAGTTTAGGACAGGGGTTAGTGAATGGCTACACCTTC.

This chain links TRBV5-1 with TRBJ2-3, with unresolved D. Germline V gene lookup returns CDR1 SGHRS and CDR2 YFSETQ. The CDR3 covers 13 residues. Trimming pared 3 bases from V and 3 bases from J, leaving 8 bases between. CDR3 region: CASSSLATDTQYF. DNA of the CDR3: TGCGCCAGCAGCTCATTGGCTACAGATACGCAGTATTTT.

The chain couples TRBV5-6 to TRBJ2-3; 16 bases are a match to TRBD2. Trimming at V came to 0 bases and at J to 4 bases, leaving 8 bases not matched to a gene. Germline CDR1 and CDR2: SGHDT and YYEEEE. The CDR3 is made up of 19 amino acids. The CDR3, as DNA: TGTGCCAGCAGCTTGGAGGGACTAGCGGGAGGGACTCGCCCAGATACGCAGTATTTT. Protein sequence: CASSLEGLAGGTRPDTQYF.

V and J are TRBV7-8 and TRBJ2-2, with D perhaps TRBD1 (7 bases). With 1 base removed from V and 5 bases from J, the gap between germline ends came to 20 bases. The CDR3 totals 18 residues. Germline V gene data show CDR1 as SGHVS and CDR2 as FQNEAQ. As DNA, the CDR3 is TGTGCCAGCAGCTTAGATTATTTTGGGGGGACAGCAACCGGGGAGCTGTTTTTT. Residues: CASSLDYFGGTATGELFF. Supplemented by reference TRBV7-8 and TRBJ2-2, the full variable domain reads GAGVSQSPRYKVAKRGQDVALRCDPISGHVSLFWYQQALGQGPEFLTYFQNEAQLDKSGLPSDRFFAERPEGSVSTLKIQRTQQEDSAVYLCASSLDYFGGTATGELFFGEGSRLTVL.

The rearrangement links TRBV6-1 to TRBJ2-3, with 12 bases aligning to TRBD2. This CDR3 is built from 14 residues. The germline V gene encodes CDR1 MNHNS and CDR2 SASEGT. V was clipped by 2 bases and J by 6 bases; unmatched bases: 0. CDR3 in amino acids: CASSETSGRDTQYF. DNA for the CDR3: TGTGCCAGCAGTGAAACTAGCGGGAGGGATACGCAGTATTTT.

This rearrangement joins TRBV7-6 to TRBJ1-1; 9 nucleotides align to TRBD1. CDR3 size: 14 residues. Per germline, CDR1 SGHVS and CDR2 FNYEAQ. J lost 6 bases, V lost 4 bases, and 6 bases had no gene match. CDR3 sequence (DNA): TGTGCCAGCAGCTCGGGACAGGGTAGGGCTGAAGCTTTCTTT. Encoded protein: CASSSGQGRAEAFF. The full variable domain, with the rest looked up from reference TRBV7-6 and TRBJ1-1, is GAGVSQSPRYKVTKRGQDVALRCDPISGHVSLYWYRQALGQGPEFLTYFNYEAQQDKSGLPNDRFSAERPEGSISTLTIQRTEQRDSAMYRCASSSGQGRAEAFFGQGTRLTVV.

The chain recombines TRBV5-8 with TRBJ2-1, with a weak D call TRBD2 (5 bases). The germline gives CDR1 SGHTS, CDR2 YDEGEE. The CDR3 length is 13 residues. Trimming removed 2 bases at V and 9 bases at J, with 12 bases between. The CDR3 region is CASSFQPGIEQFF. The CDR3, as DNA: TGTGCCAGCAGCTTTCAACCGGGAATTGAGCAGTTCTTC.

The chain links TRBV10-2 to TRBJ2-7, with D possibly being TRBD1 (5 bases). Germline CDR1 WSHSY, CDR2 SAAADI. The CDR3 sequence is 13 residues long. Deletions cut 2 bases from V and 6 bases from J, with 11 bases between. Here the CDR3 reads CASSEQGWGEQYF. Written as DNA, the CDR3 is TGCGCCAGCAGTGAGCAGGGTTGGGGCGAGCAGTACTTC.

Only a few counts were recorded for this clone. This chain connects TRBV18 to TRBJ2-5, with 12 bases lining up with TRBD2. This CDR3 region has 14 residues. CDR1 is KGHSH and CDR2 is LQKENI in the germline V gene. V lost 4 bases and J lost 3; bases outside the gene matches: 0. CDR3 in DNA: TGTGCCAGCTCACGACTAGCGGGGGAAGAGACCCAGTACTTC. Residues: CASSRLAGEETQYF. Looking up the rest from reference TRBV18 and TRBJ2-5 gives the full variable domain: NAGVMQNPRHLVRRRGQEARLRCSPMKGHSHVYWYRQLPEEGLKFMVYLQKENIIDESGMPKERFSAEFPKEGPSILRIQQVVRGDSAAYFCASSRLAGEETQYFGPGTRLLVL.